The 30 T cell receptor beta chains below all came from one sample that was sequenced in a study of cytomegalovirus exposure and HLA in healthy donors. The assay was immunoSEQ multiplex PCR, and TCRdb's table has in-frame clones only and misses some. The sample contains around 350,000 clones, just over 85% of which appear only once. Sequenced material: PBMCs. These receptors all come from a woman aged 18-29 years in good health and CMV-seronegative.

This clone was seen ten or more times. This chain connects TRBV21-1 to TRBJ2-2; the tabulated D call, TRBD2, remains unverified against the DNA. TRBV21-1 is noted as a pseudogene. This CDR3 is built from 16 residues. Here the CDR3 reads CASSKEASGITGELFF. CDR3 in DNA: TGTGCCAGCAGCAAAGAGGCTAGCGGGATTACCGGGGAGCTGTTTTTT.

CDR3 residues: CASSLWLANEQFF. CDR3 nucleotides: TGCGCCAGCAGCCTCTGGCTAGCAAATGAGCAGTTCTTC. This chain links TRBV4-1 with TRBJ2-1; tentatively, D is TRBD2 (5 bases). Germline assignment: CDR1 MGHRA and CDR2 YSYEKL. The CDR3 sequence is 13 residues long. V lost 4 bases and J 7 bases, leaving 11 bases between the germline ends.

J is TRBJ2-1 and V is TRBV7-8; D may be TRBD2 (6 bases). With 1 base removed from V and 7 bases from J, the gap between germline ends came to 17 bases. Looked up from germline, CDR1 is SGHVS and CDR2 is FQNEAQ. The CDR3 is 16 residues long. In DNA form, the CDR3 reads TGTGCCAGCAGCTTAGACTCCCGGGAGTTGTATAATGAGCAGTTCTTC. The encoded protein is CASSLDSRELYNEQFF.

This chain joins TRBV6-5 and TRBJ1-4; 8 positions agree with TRBD1. The CDR3 has 14 residues. The trim removed 8 bases at V and 5 bases at J, leaving 7 bases unmatched. Germline V lookup: CDR1 MNHEY, CDR2 SVGAGI. CDR3 DNA: TGTGCCAGCCGAGACAGGGGAAGGAATGAAAAACTGTTTTTT. Translating it yields CASRDRGRNEKLFF.

V gene TRBV28 combines with J gene TRBJ1-2; D not resolved. The CDR3 runs to 12 residues. Germline CDR1 MDHEN, CDR2 SYDVKM. V dropped 3 bases and J dropped 4 bases, with 6 bases sitting between them. The CDR3 region is CASSFLTYGYTF. The CDR3, as DNA: TGTGCCAGCAGTTTCCTAACCTATGGCTACACCTTC.

In this sample, this clone turned up once. The chain has TRBV5-4 and TRBJ2-5; 14 positions match TRBD2. After removal of 0 bases from V and 4 bases from J, the junction contained 2 bases not matched to a gene. This CDR3 contains 16 residues. Germline V gene sequence: CDR1 SGHNT, CDR2 YYREEE (reference sequence). The CDR3, as DNA: TGTGCCAGCAGCTTGGGACTAGCGGGGGGGCGAGAGACCCAGTACTTC. This encodes CASSLGLAGGRETQYF.

This clone has only one observation. This sequence joins TRBV27 and TRBJ2-1, with 7 bases matching TRBD1. The germline V gene has CDR1 MNHEY and CDR2 SMNVEV (reference sequence). The CDR3 runs to 13 residues. J lost 4 bases, V lost 6 bases, and 3 bases had no gene match. The CDR3 loop reads CASSPGGYNEQFF. As DNA, the CDR3 is TGTGCCAGCAGCCCAGGGGGATACAATGAGCAGTTCTTC.

The chain combines TRBV5-1 with TRBJ1-4; 10 nucleotides align to TRBD1. Trimming removed 4 bases from V and 8 bases from J; junction bases left unmatched: 11. Germline V gene sequence: CDR1 SGHRS, CDR2 YFSETQ. The CDR3 has 16 amino acids. The CDR3 sequence is CASSLNRQGAGEKLFF. CDR3 nucleotides: TGCGCCAGCAGCCTCAATCGACAGGGGGCAGGCGAAAAACTGTTTTTT.

In DNA form, the CDR3 reads TGTGCCAGCAGCTTAGACAGGTTTAATGGCTACACCTTC. This codes for CASSLDRFNGYTF. The V call is TRBV7-2, the J call TRBJ1-2; possible D gene TRBD1, 5 bases. This CDR3 is 13 amino acids long. V was shortened by 1 base and J by 6 bases, with 9 bases between the two germline ends. The germline CDR1 and CDR2 sequences are SGHTA and FQGNSA.

This clone has a single count. The chain carries TRBV27 and TRBJ2-5; D remains ambiguous. CDR3 length equals 12 residues. V lost 6 bases to trimming and J lost 2 bases, with 7 bases between them. The germline V gene encodes CDR1 MNHEY and CDR2 SMNVEV (reference sequence). DNA for the CDR3: TGTGCCAGCAGGAGCGTTCAAGAGACCCAGTACTTC. It encodes CASRSVQETQYF.

This clone was counted a few times. V usage is TRBV14 and J usage is TRBJ1-1; D perhaps matches TRBD1 (5 bases). The CDR3 has 12 residues. Trimming took 3 bases from V and 11 from J, leaving 13 bases between them. Germline V gene data show CDR1 as SGHDN and CDR2 as FVKESK. The CDR3: CASSHGPGWAFF. The CDR3 nucleotides read TGTGCCAGCAGCCACGGGCCAGGGTGGGCTTTCTTT.

V gene TRBV7-6 combines with J gene TRBJ1-1; D is unresolved. This CDR3 contains 14 residues. V shed 6 bases and J shed 3 bases, with 14 bases lying between them. In germline, CDR1 is SGHVS, CDR2 FNYEAQ. This CDR3 reads CASRNTLRDTEAFF. The CDR3 DNA follows: TGTGCCAGCAGGAACACTCTTCGGGACACTGAAGCTTTCTTT.

With regard to this clone: Within the sample, other DNA sequences also encode this same CDR3. The chain links TRBV5-1 to TRBJ2-1, with 12 bases identical to TRBD2. The germline gives CDR1 SGHRS, CDR2 YFSETQ. V was clipped by 4 bases and J by 6 bases; unmatched bases: 2. The CDR3 is 14 amino acids. The chain's CDR3 is CASSGGLAGNEQFF. The CDR3 nucleotides read TGCGCCAGCAGCGGGGGACTAGCGGGCAATGAGCAGTTCTTC.

V usage is TRBV5-1 and J usage is TRBJ2-7; 13 bases line up with TRBD2. This CDR3 comprises 23 residues. Trimming cost V 0 bases and J 7 bases; bases outside gene matches: 28. Germline V gene data show CDR1 as SGHRS and CDR2 as YFSETQ. CDR3 in DNA: TGCGCCAGCAGCTTGGCCGGCCAGGGGGCTTCGGGACTAGCGGGATTCCCGCCAGGGGAGCAGTACTTC. It is translated as CASSLAGQGASGLAGFPPGEQYF.

V usage is TRBV4-1 and J usage is TRBJ2-1, with 11 bases fitting TRBD2. The length of the CDR3 is 14 residues. Germline V gene sequence: CDR1 MGHRA, CDR2 YSYEKL. The junction had 5 bases not matched to a gene; V was cut back by 6 bases and J by 7 bases. CDR3 amino acids: CASRTSGGINEQFF. DNA for the CDR3: TGCGCCAGCAGAACTAGCGGGGGCATAAATGAGCAGTTCTTC.

The chain recombines TRBV4-2 with TRBJ1-2, with unresolved D. Germline assignment: CDR1 LGHNA and CDR2 YNFKEQ. V was shortened by 0 bases and J by 4 bases, with 9 bases between the two germline ends. This CDR3 has 14 residues. The CDR3 coding sequence is TGTGCCAGCAGCCAAGATAGCGCAGCCTATGGCTACACCTTC. Its translation is CASSQDSAAYGYTF.

The gene calls are TRBV28 and TRBJ1-1; D unclear. V was pared by 3 bases and J by 10 bases, with 9 bases between. Looked up from germline, CDR1 is MDHEN and CDR2 is SYDVKM. The CDR3 is made up of 11 amino acids. CDR3 nucleotides: TGTGCCAGCAGTTTCTTGGAGGGAGCTTTCTTT. It translates to CASSFLEGAFF.

The rearrangement links TRBV27 to TRBJ1-1; D may be TRBD1 (6 bases). V was cut by 6 bases and J by 0 bases, with 14 bases left in between. Looked up from germline, CDR1 is MNHEY and CDR2 is SMNVEV (reference sequence). The CDR3 has 15 amino acids. The CDR3 coding sequence is TGTGCCAGCAGCAAAGGGGGAGTAATGAACACTGAAGCTTTCTTT. Translated, it gives CASSKGGVMNTEAFF.

The V and J genes are TRBV11-2 and TRBJ2-7; TRBD1 agrees at 8 bases. The V gene end was trimmed by 5 bases and the J gene end by 1 base; junction bases not matched to a gene: 10. CDR1 is SGHAT, CDR2 FQNNGV, per germline. The CDR3 runs to 16 residues. The CDR3 reads CASSRLQGVVSYEQYF. DNA for the CDR3: TGTGCCAGCAGCCGATTACAGGGGGTGGTATCCTACGAGCAGTACTTC.

J is TRBJ1-4 and V is TRBV30; 7 bases line up with TRBD1. The CDR3 loop spans 15 amino acids. The germline V gene has CDR1 GTSNPN and CDR2 SVGIG (reference sequence). CDR3 nucleotides: TGTGCATGCAATCAGGGGGTAGCAACTAATGAAAAACTGTTTTTT. Amino acid sequence: CACNQGVATNEKLFF.

The chain uses TRBV27 and TRBJ1-1, with 7 bases lining up with TRBD1. CDR1 is MNHEY and CDR2 is SMNVEV in the germline V gene (reference sequence). Trimming at V came to 3 bases and at J to 1 base, leaving 2 bases not matched to a gene. This CDR3 is 14 amino acids long. Written as DNA, the CDR3 is TGTGCCAGCAGTTTGACAGGGAGGAACACTGAAGCTTTCTTT. As protein: CASSLTGRNTEAFF.

The chain is built from TRBV7-8 and TRBJ2-7; D gene ambiguous. This CDR3 has 14 residues. The germline gives CDR1 SGHVS, CDR2 FQNEAQ. V was cut by 2 bases and J by 2 bases, with 10 bases left in between. The CDR3 nucleotides are TGTGCCAGCAGCTTACTACGTACGCCCTACGAGCAGTACTTC. Translated: CASSLLRTPYEQYF.

The V gene is TRBV19, the J gene TRBJ2-6, with D unresolved. Trimming cost V 5 bases and J 4 bases, with 12 bases left between them. Germline CDR1 LNHDA, CDR2 SQIVND (reference sequence). The CDR3 runs to 15 residues. This chain's CDR3 is CASSPPEAGANVLTF. The DNA of the CDR3 is TGTGCCAGTAGTCCCCCTGAGGCAGGGGCCAACGTCCTGACTTTC.

The chain couples TRBV29-1 to TRBJ2-7; D is uncertain. The germline V gene encodes CDR1 SQVTM and CDR2 ANQGSEA. The length of the CDR3 is 12 residues. V was shortened by 4 bases and J by 5 bases, with 12 bases between the two germline ends. Here the CDR3 DNA reads TGCAGCGTTGCTCGAGAAGTCCACGAGCAGTACTTC. Amino acids: CSVAREVHEQYF.

This clone was seen a few times. The chain is built from TRBV7-7 and TRBJ1-6; D unclear. The V end lost 1 base, the J end lost 7 bases, and 5 bases lay between the germline ends. Germline V gene sequence: CDR1 SSHAT, CDR2 FNYEAQ (reference sequence). This CDR3 has 13 residues. The CDR3 reads CASSLGQNSPLHF. In DNA form, the CDR3 reads TGTGCCAGCAGCTTAGGGCAGAATTCACCCCTCCACTTT.

V is TRBV9 and J is TRBJ2-7; possibly TRBD1 for D (6 bases). This CDR3 region has 15 residues. Deletions cut 0 bases from V and 2 bases from J, with 12 bases between. Germline V gene sequence: CDR1 SGDLS, CDR2 YYNGEE. The CDR3 region has the DNA TGTGCCAGCAGCGTAGGGCAGGGGCCCCCCTACGAGCAGTACTTC. It codes for CASSVGQGPPYEQYF.

This sequence joins TRBV28 and TRBJ2-3; 9 bases fit TRBD2. J lost 6 bases, V lost 2 bases, and 12 bases had no gene match. The germline V gene has CDR1 MDHEN and CDR2 SYDVKM. CDR3 size: 17 residues. In DNA form, the CDR3 reads TGTGCCAGCAGTTTAAGGCTAGCGGGGTGGTTGGCGGATACGCAGTATTTT. Encoded protein: CASSLRLAGWLADTQYF. The variable domain in full, with the rest retrieved from reference TRBV28 and TRBJ2-3, is DVKVTQSSRYLVKRTGEKVFLECVQDMDHENMFWYRQDPGLGLRLIYFSYDVKMKEKGDIPEGYSVSREKKERFSLILESASTNQTSMYLCASSLRLAGWLADTQYFGPGTRLTVL.

In DNA, the CDR3 is TGTGCCAGCAGTCCGGGACTGATCTCTGGAAACACCATATATTTT. Translating it yields CASSPGLISGNTIYF. The rearrangement joins TRBV28 to TRBJ1-3; possibly TRBD1 for D (5 bases). Trimming took off 5 bases at V and 0 bases at J, with 11 bases between the two ends. The germline gives CDR1 MDHEN, CDR2 SYDVKM. The CDR3 loop spans 15 amino acids. The entire variable domain, with the rest obtained from reference TRBV28 and TRBJ1-3, is as follows: DVKVTQSSRYLVKRTGEKVFLECVQDMDHENMFWYRQDPGLGLRLIYFSYDVKMKEKGDIPEGYSVSREKKERFSLILESASTNQTSMYLCASSPGLISGNTIYFGEGSWLTVV.

The chain joins TRBV5-1 to TRBJ1-1; 10 nucleotides match TRBD1. With 4 bases clipped from V and 1 base from J, the junction kept 7 bases outside the gene matches. This CDR3 is 16 amino acids long. Germline V gene lookup returns CDR1 SGHRS and CDR2 YFSETQ. The CDR3 sequence is CASSRGQGVENTEAFF. In DNA form, the CDR3 reads TGCGCCAGCAGCCGTGGACAGGGGGTCGAGAACACTGAAGCTTTCTTT.

CDR3 nucleotide sequence: TGTGCCACCAGCAGAGATGGACAGCTCAATCAGCCCCAGCATTTT. Amino acids: CATSRDGQLNQPQHF. The chain has TRBV15 and TRBJ1-5; weak D call: TRBD1 (6 bases). The CDR3 runs 15 residues. V was clipped by 0 bases and J by 3 bases, with 9 bases between them. Per the germline V gene, CDR1 is LNHNV and CDR2 is YYDKDF (reference sequence).